This TCR beta chain was identified during a study of blood T cell repertoires in COVID-19. Study information: Both acute and convalescent COVID-19 samples were obtained from the United States, Italy and Spain. T cells, B-cell-depleted T cells, or PBMCs provided the cDNA or gDNA that served as material.

CDR3 length: 16 residues. Trimming cost V 0 bases and J 0 bases; bases outside gene matches: 2. The germline CDR1 and CDR2 sequences are SGHRS and YFSETQ. The sample holds a few counts of this clone. In the original workflow: Reference gene primer amplification yielded estimated nucleated cell counts. Generated by immunoSEQ multiplex PCR, the TCRdb table keeps only in-frame clones and is missing some. Clone size and the V and J calls come from that table; the DNA yielded D and trimming. The sample consists of over 200,000 clones, 86% of them appearing once. This chain links TRBV5-1 with TRBJ1-4; 7 bases fit TRBD1. Sequenced input: peripheral blood. The receptor was derived from a man aged 30 to 45 who had recovered from COVID-19. The CDR3 coding sequence is TGCGCCAGCAGCTTGGGACAGGGTTCAACTAATGAAAAACTGTTTTTT. Its translation is CASSLGQGSTNEKLFF.